This T cell receptor (beta chain) comes out of a study of T cell responses to AZD1222 COVID-19 vaccine (dated by TCRdb to the early 2020s). Study-level background: AZD1222 recipients given second doses at about 4 weeks or at about 12 weeks were pooled, since spike-specific TCR depth and breadth were not found to differ between the two schedules. TCR sequencing was performed for about 250 trial participants, of whom roughly 200 were given two doses of AZD1222 and some 26 were given two doses of MenACWY control vaccine. Trial participants were enrolled into age subgroups of 18-55, 56-69 and 70-plus years, which contained 148, 28 and 57 TCR-sequenced participants, respectively.

The CDR3 regions of human TCRbeta chains were analyzed by immunosequencing. The study's processing was this. TCRs in the repertoires were compared against a reference library of SARS-CoV-2-specific TCRs that had been generated with the MIRA antigen-specificity platform. Breadth meant the fraction of unique TCRs that were SARS-CoV-2-associated, whereas depth meant the fraction of total T cells that were SARS-CoV-2-associated. Using the MIRA data, every spike-specific TCR was mapped to the spike region that the TCR reacted to and assigned to either a CD4 or a CD8 class. Log10-transformed breadth and depth values were compared by one-way ANOVA with Sidak's multiple comparisons tests. TCRdb retrieved this table from immuneACCESS and kept in-frame rearrangements only. Not all clones are present; in checked studies, unresolved V genes account for under half, and no reason is known for the remainder. Clone size and V and J calls were adopted from that table, with D and trimming inferred from the DNA. This sample lists about 110,000 clones; approximately 86% were detected once. Together, the top ten hold over 3% of the sample.

The paper's findings and limits, for the study overall: Participants were mostly white British, with more females than males. The authors suggested clonal diversity may have been underestimated. Spike-specific TCR breadth and depth rose significantly after two AZD1222 doses compared with day 0 and with MenACWY recipients. Vaccine-associated CD4 TCRs spanned the whole spike protein, with dominant responses in regions 160-218 and 743-854. The 56-69-year group was small, and its depth increase did not reach significance, likely because of low power. Reportedly, almost half of the unique spike-specific TCRs recognized epitopes lying outside the regions that are mutated in the B.1.351 and B.1.1.7 variants. Conclusions about previously exposed vaccinees were limited because only a handful of AZD1222 recipients were SARS-CoV-2 seropositive at baseline. Because no samples from the day 14 peak response were available, repertoires could be characterized only after the peak T cell response.

In the paper's terms, the time point label means: baseline before first vaccination. Vaccinee samples were obtained from the UK trials COV001 and COV002, which included a single-blind randomized controlled phase 2/3 trial of AZD1222 (ChAdOx1 nCoV-19) in healthy adults. Trial participant PBMC samples were collected at day 0 and day 28 after the second dose for TCRbeta chain sequencing. About this clone itself: Its antigen remains unidentified. No qualities accompany the bases; no much larger clone lies one base away.

The germline V gene encodes CDR1 SGDLS and CDR2 YYNGEE. V loses 0 bases, J loses 4 bases, and the germline ends lie 10 bases apart. The CDR3 contains 14 residues, cysteine and phenylalanine counted. The read is trimmed to its CDR3 DNA, 42 bases read in frame from base 1. The input for sequencing was peripheral blood, taken on day 0 of AZD1222 vaccination. This receptor was obtained from an adult in good health. The V and J segments used are TRBV9 and TRBJ2-5; the D gene remains uncertain. The nucleotides are TGTGCCAGCAGCGTAGAGACCCGCGGAGAGACCCAGTACTTC. Its translation reads: CASSVETRGETQYF. This CDR3, with the reference TRBV9 and TRBJ2-5 proteins standing in past its ends, gives the full variable domain DSGVTQTPKHLITATGQRVTLRCSPRSGDLSVYWYQQSLDQGLQFLIQYYNGEERAKGNILERFSAQQFPDLHSELNLSSLELGDSALYFCASSVETRGETQYFGPGTRLLVL.